This T cell receptor beta chain is drawn from a study of T-cell reconstitution after alpha-beta-depleted transplantation in children. For TCRbeta, the library was prepared with unique molecular identifiers. TCRdb re-derived calls from the PCR reads in MiXCR, one entry per CDR3 protein. The data hold about 980,000 distinct CDR3 sequences, with 25% to 35% observed a single time. The study's findings and limits: Alpha-beta T cells about two months after transplant reportedly derived from several hundred expanded graft clones. Some patients owed their high day-60 TCRbeta diversity to surviving recipient T cells and thymic progenitors. At one year after transplant, newly produced T cells mostly accounted for T-cell counts and diversity.

Remarks on this clonotype: The antigen is not known.

Looked up from germline, CDR1 is LGHNA and CDR2 is YSLEER. J gave up 4 bases and V 1 base, and 6 bases lay outside the gene matches. This CDR3 has 16 amino acids. The clonotype originates from a boy in the first two years of life who had a stem cell transplant for SCID, so the T cells may come from the graft donor. The genes are TRBV4-3 and TRBJ2-1, with 8 nucleotides matching TRBD2. Sequencing was performed on PBMCs, mostly from graft donor cells, taken 360 days after TCRalphabeta/CD19-depleted stem cell transplant. The CDR3 bases are TGCGCCAGCAGCCAAGTTGTTTCGGGGGGGTACAATGAGCAGTTCTTC. This sequence encodes CASSQVVSGGYNEQFF.